The entry that follows covers one TCR beta chain sequence. The antigen is unknown. This sample is drawn from a study of CD8+ T cells in alopecia areata. In each case, RNA was isolated and then reverse transcribed into cDNA as the sequencing template. Using immunoSEQ multiplex PCR, the repertoire was profiled, and TCRdb retains in-frame clones only, with some absent. The data contain 250,000 to 300,000 clones, roughly 64% of them seen just once; the ten biggest clones take up around 1.7%. CDR3 length equals 13 residues. V gave up 4 bases and J gave up 4 bases, with 11 bases separating them. CDR1 SQVTM and CDR2 ANQGSEA come from the germline V gene. Study results and limitations: Mouse data revealed clearer TCR sharing than patient data did, a gap possibly tied to HLA.

Treatment: oral pan-JAK inhibitor, 5-10 mg twice daily. A FACSAria was used to sort CD4+ and CD8+ T cells. These cells came from PBMCs. The rearrangement joins TRBV29-1 to TRBJ2-1, with D possibly being TRBD1 (5 bases). Sequences were derived from CD4+ T cells sorted from blood, sampled at week 24, from a patient treated with tofacitinib. The TCR originated in a human donor with alopecia areata. The CDR3, as DNA: TGCAGCGTTGCCGTCCAGGGTTACAATGAGCAGTTCTTC. Translation: CSVAVQGYNEQFF.